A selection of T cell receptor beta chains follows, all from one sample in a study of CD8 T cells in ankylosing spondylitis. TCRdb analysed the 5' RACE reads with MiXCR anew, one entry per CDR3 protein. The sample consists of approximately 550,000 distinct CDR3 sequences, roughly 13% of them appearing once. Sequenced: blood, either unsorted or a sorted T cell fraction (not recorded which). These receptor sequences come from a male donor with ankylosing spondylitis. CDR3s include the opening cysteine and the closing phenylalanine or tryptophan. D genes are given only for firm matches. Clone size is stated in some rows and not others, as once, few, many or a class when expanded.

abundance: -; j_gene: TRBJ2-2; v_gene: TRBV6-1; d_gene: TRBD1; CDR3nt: TGTGCCAGCAGACAGGGGGCTATGGACTCCGGGGAGCTGTTTTTT; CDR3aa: CASRQGAMDSGELFF
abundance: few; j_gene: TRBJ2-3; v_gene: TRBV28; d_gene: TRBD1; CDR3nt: TGTGCCAGCAGTTTCAACAGGGGGCCGGCCACAGATACGCAGTATTTT; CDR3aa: CASSFNRGPATDTQYF
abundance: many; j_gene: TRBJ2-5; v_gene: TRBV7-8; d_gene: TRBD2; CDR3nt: TGTGCCAGCAGCTTAGGCACTAGCGGGTGGGAGACCCAGTACTTC; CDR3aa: CASSLGTSGWETQYF
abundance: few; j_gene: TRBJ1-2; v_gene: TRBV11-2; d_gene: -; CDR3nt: TGTGCCAGCAGCTCCGACCGGCTATATGGCTACACCTTC; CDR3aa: CASSSDRLYGYTF
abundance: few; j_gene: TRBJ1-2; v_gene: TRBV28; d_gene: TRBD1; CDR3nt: TGTGCCAGCAGTTCGGGACAGAGAACCGGGGGCTACACCTTC; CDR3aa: CASSSGQRTGGYTF
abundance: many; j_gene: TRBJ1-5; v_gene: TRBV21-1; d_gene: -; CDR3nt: TGTGCCAGCACCGTCCATTTCTTCCGGGACAGGGGGCATCAGCCCCAGCATTTT; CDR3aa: CASTVHFFRDRGHQPQHF
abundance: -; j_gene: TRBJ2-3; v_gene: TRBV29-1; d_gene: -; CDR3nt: TGCAGCGTTTCTAGGGCCGCCCAAGATACGCAGTATTTT; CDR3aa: CSVSRAAQDTQYF
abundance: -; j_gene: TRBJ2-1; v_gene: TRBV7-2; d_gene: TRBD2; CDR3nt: TGTGCCAGCAGCGAGACTAGCGGACCCTACAATGAGCAGTTCTTC; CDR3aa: CASSETSGPYNEQFF
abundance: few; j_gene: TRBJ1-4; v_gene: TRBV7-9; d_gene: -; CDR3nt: TGTGCCAGCAGCTTATTCCAATCCGGGAAACTGTTTTTT; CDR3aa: CASSLFQSGKLFF
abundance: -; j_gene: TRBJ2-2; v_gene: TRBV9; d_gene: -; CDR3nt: TGTGCCAGCAGCGCACGACAGGTGGTATCTGGCGGGGAGCTGTTTTTT; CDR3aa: CASSARQVVSGGELFF
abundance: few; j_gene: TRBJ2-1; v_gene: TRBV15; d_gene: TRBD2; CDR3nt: TGTGCCACCAGCCGCCGACTAGCCGATGAGCAGTTCTTC; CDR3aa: CATSRRLADEQFF
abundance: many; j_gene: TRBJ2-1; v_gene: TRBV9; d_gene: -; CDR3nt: TGTGCCAGCAGCGTAGAGTGGGGGTTGGGTTACAATGAGCAGTTCTTC; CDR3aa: CASSVEWGLGYNEQFF
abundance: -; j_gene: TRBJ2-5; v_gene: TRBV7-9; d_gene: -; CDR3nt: TGTGCCAGCAGCTTATTTCGTCTTCTCGGGGCGGAGACCCAGTACTTC; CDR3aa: CASSLFRLLGAETQYF
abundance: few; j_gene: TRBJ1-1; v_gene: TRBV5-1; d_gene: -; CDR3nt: TGCGCCAGCAGCCTCAGGACAGCATCGAACACTGAAGCTTTCTTT; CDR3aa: CASSLRTASNTEAFF
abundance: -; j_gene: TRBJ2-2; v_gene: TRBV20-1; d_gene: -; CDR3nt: TGCAGTGCTAGACCCAGGGGGAACACCGGGGAGCTGTTTTTT; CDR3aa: CSARPRGNTGELFF
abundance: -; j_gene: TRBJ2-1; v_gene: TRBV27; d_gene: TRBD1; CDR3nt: TGTGCCAGCAGCTATGACAGGGAAATCGATGAGCAGTTCTTC; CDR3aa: CASSYDREIDEQFF
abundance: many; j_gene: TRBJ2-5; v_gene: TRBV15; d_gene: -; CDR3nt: TGTGCCACCAGCAGAGATGGTGGCACTTACCAAGAGACCCAGTACTTC; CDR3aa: CATSRDGGTYQETQYF
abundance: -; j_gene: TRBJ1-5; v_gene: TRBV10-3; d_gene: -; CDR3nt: TGTGCCATCAGTCCTTGGGGGGACTACAATCAGCCCCAGCATTTT; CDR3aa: CAISPWGDYNQPQHF
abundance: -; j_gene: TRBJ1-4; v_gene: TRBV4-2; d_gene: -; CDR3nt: TGTGCCAGCAGCCCAGGACCAAATAATGAAAAACTGTTTTTT; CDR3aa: CASSPGPNNEKLFF
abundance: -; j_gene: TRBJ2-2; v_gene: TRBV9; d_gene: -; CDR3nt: TGTGCCAGCAGCGCGGACCTCTCTAACGGGGAGCTGTTTTTT; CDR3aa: CASSADLSNGELFF
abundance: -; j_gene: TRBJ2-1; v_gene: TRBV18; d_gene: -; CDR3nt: TGTGCCAGCTCCCTCACGACTAACAGTCTCTACAATGAGCAGTTCTTC; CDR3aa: CASSLTTNSLYNEQFF
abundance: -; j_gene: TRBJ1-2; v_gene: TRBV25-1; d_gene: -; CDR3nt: TGTGCCAGCAGTGAATTTGGGGGTGACAGCGGGTATGGCTACACCTTC; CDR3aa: CASSEFGGDSGYGYTF
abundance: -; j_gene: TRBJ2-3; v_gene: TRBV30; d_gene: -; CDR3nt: TGTGCCAATACACGGGGAGGTGCTAGCACAGATACGCAGTATTTT; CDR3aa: CANTRGGASTDTQYF
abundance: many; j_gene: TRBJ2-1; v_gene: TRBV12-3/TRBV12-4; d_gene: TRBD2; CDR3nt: TGTGCCAGCAGTTTCTTGACTAGCGGGAGTCTATGGGAGCAGTTCTTC; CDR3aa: CASSFLTSGSLWEQFF
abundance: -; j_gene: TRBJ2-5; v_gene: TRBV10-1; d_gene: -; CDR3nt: TGCGCCAGCAGTGAGTCGGCCAGTCCTTATCGAGAGACCCAGTACTTC; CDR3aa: CASSESASPYRETQYF
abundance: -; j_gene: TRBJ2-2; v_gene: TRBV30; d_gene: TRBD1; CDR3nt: TGTGCCTGGAGCCGGACAGGGGGCTCCAACACCGGGGAGCTGTTTTTT; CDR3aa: CAWSRTGGSNTGELFF
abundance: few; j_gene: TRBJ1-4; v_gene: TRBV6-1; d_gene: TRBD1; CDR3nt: TGTGCCAGCACCCAGGGACAGGGGGAAAAACTGTTTTTT; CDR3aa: CASTQGQGEKLFF
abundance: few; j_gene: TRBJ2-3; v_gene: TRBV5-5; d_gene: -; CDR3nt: TGTGCCAGCAGCTTGGTTTGGGGGCGCTATGCAGATACGCAGTATTTT; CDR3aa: CASSLVWGRYADTQYF
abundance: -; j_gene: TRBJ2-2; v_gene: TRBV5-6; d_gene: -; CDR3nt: TGTGCCAGCAGCCAAGGACAGTTCACCGGGGAGCTGTTTTTT; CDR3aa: CASSQGQFTGELFF
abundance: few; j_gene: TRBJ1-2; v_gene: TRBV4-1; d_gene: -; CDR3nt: TGCGCCAGCAGCCAACAGGGGTCCTATGGCTACACCTTC; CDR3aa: CASSQQGSYGYTF
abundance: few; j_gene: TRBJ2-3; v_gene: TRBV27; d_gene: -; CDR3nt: TGTGCCAGCAGTTCCTACTACACAGATACGCAGTATTTT; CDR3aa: CASSSYYTDTQYF
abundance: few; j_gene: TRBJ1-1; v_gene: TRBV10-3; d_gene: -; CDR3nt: TGTGCCATCGGGCCGGTTTCAGTACGCGGCACTGAAGCTTTCTTT; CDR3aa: CAIGPVSVRGTEAFF
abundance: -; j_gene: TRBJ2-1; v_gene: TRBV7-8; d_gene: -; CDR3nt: TGTGCCAGCAGCTTCTTTAGCGGTACTAACAATGAGCAGTTCTTC; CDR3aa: CASSFFSGTNNEQFF
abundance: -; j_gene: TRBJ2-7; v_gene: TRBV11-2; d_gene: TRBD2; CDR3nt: TGTGCCAGCAGCTTAGTGACCGTAACAGGGACCGCGGGGGGAGAGCAGTACTTC; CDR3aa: CASSLVTVTGTAGGEQYF
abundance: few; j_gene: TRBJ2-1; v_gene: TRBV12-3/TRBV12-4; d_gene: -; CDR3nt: TGTGCCAGCAGTTTCCCCTCCAGTGAGCAGTTCTTC; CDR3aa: CASSFPSSEQFF
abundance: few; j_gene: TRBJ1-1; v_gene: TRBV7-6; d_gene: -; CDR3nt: TGTGCCAGCAGCCAGGGGTTCGGAACTGAAGCTTTCTTT; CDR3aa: CASSQGFGTEAFF
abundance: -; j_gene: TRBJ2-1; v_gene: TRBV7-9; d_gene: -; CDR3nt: TGTGCCAGCGGGGACACCCGTCTCTACAATGAGCAGTTCTTC; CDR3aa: CASGDTRLYNEQFF
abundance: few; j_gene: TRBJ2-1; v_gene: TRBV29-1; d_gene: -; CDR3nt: TGCAGCGTTGATCCAGGACAAAGGTTGGGGATCTTC; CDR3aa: CSVDPGQRLGIF
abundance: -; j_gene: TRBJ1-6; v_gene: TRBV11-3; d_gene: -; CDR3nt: TGTGCCAGCAGCCGCGAACCGGACAGAAATTCACCCCTCCACTTT; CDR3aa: CASSREPDRNSPLHF
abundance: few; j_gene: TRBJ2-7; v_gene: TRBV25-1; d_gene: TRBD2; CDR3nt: TGTGCCAGCAGTGAACCGGGGTTAGCGGGACTCGAGCAGTACTTC; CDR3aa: CASSEPGLAGLEQYF
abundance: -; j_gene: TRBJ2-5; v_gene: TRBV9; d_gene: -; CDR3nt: TGTGCCAGCAGCCTACAGGGCCGAGGGGAGACCCAGTACTTC; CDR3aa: CASSLQGRGETQYF
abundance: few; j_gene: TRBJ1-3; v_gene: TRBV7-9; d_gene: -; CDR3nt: TGTGCCAGCAGCTTAGGGACGGACTCTGGAAACACCATATATTTT; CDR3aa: CASSLGTDSGNTIYF
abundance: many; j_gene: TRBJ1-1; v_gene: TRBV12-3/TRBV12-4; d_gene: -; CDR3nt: TGTGCCAGCAGTTTACCGGGGGGTACTGAAGCTTTCTTT; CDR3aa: CASSLPGGTEAFF
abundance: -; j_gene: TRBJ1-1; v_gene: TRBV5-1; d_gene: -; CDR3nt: TGCGCCAGCAGCACAGCAGCAGGGAACACTGAAGCTTTCTTT; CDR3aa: CASSTAAGNTEAFF
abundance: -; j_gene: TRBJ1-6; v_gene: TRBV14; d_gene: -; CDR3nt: TGTGCCAGCAGCCAAGAACATACTTACTATAATTCACCCCTCCACTTT; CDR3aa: CASSQEHTYYNSPLHF
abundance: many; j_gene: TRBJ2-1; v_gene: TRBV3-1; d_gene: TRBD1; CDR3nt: TGTGCCAGCAGCCTCGACAGGGCGGGCTACAATGAGCAGTTCTTC; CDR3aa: CASSLDRAGYNEQFF